Listed here is a single T cell receptor (beta chain). Its antigen is undetermined. TCRdb called the RACE reads again in MiXCR, with one record for every CDR3 protein. The repertoire holds 150,000 to 200,000 distinct CDR3 sequences, with 25% to 35% as singletons. Time point denoted: patch test 3, about 24 weeks after DPC sensitization. The treatment: therapeutic diphenylcyclopropenone sensitization with weekly scalp DPC. The data derive from a study of human T cells and chemical hapten exposure. The wider study: 2% DPC applied to a 2 cm by 2 cm arm area sensitized donors. Per-sample TCR yield variation was attributed mainly to small pooled library volume differences.

Whole-study findings and limits: TCRs above 1 in 1000 frequency stayed constant with DPC sensitization.

The sample consisted of whole blood, taken in connection with sensitization to the hapten diphenylcyclopropenone (DPC). This clonotype originated in a woman in her late teens or twenties with alopecia areata. Some clones in this sample may be carry-over from other donors' samples.

The CDR3 loop reads CSADGGRGSTDTQYF. The CDR3 DNA reads TGCAGTGCCGACGGGGGACGGGGCTCCACAGATACGCAGTATTTT. The V and J genes are TRBV20-1 and TRBJ2-3, with D tentatively TRBD2 (6 bases). The CDR3 sequence is 15 residues long. V gave up 6 bases and J gave up 2 bases, with 18 bases separating them. The V gene's germline CDR1 is DFQATT and CDR2 SNEGSKA (reference sequence).